The rows below give T cell receptor beta chains drawn from one sample of a study of cytomegalovirus exposure and HLA in healthy donors. Repertoires were generated with immunoSEQ multiplex PCR, while TCRdb's copy carries only in-frame clones and drops some. Of more than 95,000 clones in the sample, around 86% were seen once. The sequencing sample was made of PBMCs. Receptor source: a woman between 18 and 29 years old in good health and CMV-seropositive. Each CDR3 is given with its conserved first and last residue. The order of the fields is D gene, CDR3 length, V gene, CDR3 protein. A D gene is named only where the DNA matches it firmly.

-,14,TRBV5-4,CASSRQTDNTEAFF
-,11,TRBV29-1,CSVVREYEQYF
TRBD1,14,TRBV5-1,CASSRDSRENIQYF
TRBD2,12,TRBV2,CASSLSGGGEDF
TRBD1,16,TRBV5-5,CASSLYRGQAHNEQFF
TRBD1,15,TRBV25-1,CASSEGQGRGTEAFF
TRBD1,15,TRBV27,CASRGTTGVGQPQHF
TRBD1,15,TRBV5-4,CASSEPGQGNYGYTF
-,15,TRBV18,CASSPVGGSSYEQYF
TRBD2,16,TRBV7-2,CASSLALAGDTDTQYF
-,17,TRBV7-3,CASSLGQGIGAPDTQYF
TRBD2,15,TRBV28,CASSLSSGGRYEQFF
TRBD1,15,TRBV5-1,CASSYTGGEGEKLFF
-,14,TRBV19,CASSIGQGSYEQYF
-,14,TRBV10-3,CAIKSGGIAYEQYF
-,12,TRBV28,CATEGLLSGYTF
TRBD2,15,TRBV9,CASSPSGRIYNEQFF
-,16,TRBV2,CASSVAGGEFNYGYTF
-,14,TRBV6-5,CASSTAGRHVGYTF
-,14,TRBV28,CASRRQVRTGELFF
TRBD2,16,TRBV6-1,CASSDLWRGRTDEQFF
-,17,TRBV10-2,CASSEGLRGRSGNTIYF